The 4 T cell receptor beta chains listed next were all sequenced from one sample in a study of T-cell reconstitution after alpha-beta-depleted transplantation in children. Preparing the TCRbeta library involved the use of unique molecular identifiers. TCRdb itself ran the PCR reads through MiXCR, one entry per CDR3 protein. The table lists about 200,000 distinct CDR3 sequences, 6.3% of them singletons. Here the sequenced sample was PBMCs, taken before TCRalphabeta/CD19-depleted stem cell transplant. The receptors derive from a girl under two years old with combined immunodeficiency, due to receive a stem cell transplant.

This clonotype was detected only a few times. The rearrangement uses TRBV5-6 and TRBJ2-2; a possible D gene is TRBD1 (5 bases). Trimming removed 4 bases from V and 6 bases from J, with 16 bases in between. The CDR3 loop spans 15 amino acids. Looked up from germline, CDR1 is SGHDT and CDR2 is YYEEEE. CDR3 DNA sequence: TGTGCCAGCAGCAACTTCCTTCAGGGTTCCGGGGAGCTGTTTTTT. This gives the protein CASSNFLQGSGELFF.

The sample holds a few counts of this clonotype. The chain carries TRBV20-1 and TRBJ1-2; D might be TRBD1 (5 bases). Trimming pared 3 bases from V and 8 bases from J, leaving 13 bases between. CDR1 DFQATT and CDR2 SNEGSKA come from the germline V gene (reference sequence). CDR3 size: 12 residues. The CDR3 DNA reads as TGCAGTGCTAGCAGCAGGTGGGGGGGCTACACCTTC. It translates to CSASSRWGGYTF.

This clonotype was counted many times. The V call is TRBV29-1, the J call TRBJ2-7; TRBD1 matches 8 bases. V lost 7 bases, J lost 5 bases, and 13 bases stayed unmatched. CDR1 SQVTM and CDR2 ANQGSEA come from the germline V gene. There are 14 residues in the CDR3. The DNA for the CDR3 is TGCAGCGCCTGGGGGCAGGGGGCGCGCCACGAGCAGTACTTC. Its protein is CSAWGQGARHEQYF.

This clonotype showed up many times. CDR3 in amino acids: CASSKKQTQLNYEQYF. In DNA form, the CDR3 reads TGTGCCAGCAGCAAAAAACAGACCCAACTAAACTACGAGCAGTACTTC. This chain connects TRBV21-1 to TRBJ2-7. TRBV21-1 is a pseudogene locus. This CDR3 has 16 amino acids.